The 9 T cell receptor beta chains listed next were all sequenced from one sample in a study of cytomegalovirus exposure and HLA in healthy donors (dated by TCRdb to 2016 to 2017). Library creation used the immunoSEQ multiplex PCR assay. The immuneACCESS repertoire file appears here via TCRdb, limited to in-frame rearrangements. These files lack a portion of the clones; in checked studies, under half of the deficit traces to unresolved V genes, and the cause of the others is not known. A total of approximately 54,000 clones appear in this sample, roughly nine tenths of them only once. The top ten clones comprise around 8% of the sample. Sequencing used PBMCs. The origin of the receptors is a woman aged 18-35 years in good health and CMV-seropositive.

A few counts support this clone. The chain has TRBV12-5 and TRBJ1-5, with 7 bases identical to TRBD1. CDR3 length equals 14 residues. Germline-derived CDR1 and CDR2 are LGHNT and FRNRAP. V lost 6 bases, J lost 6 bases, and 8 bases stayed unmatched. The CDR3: CASGRQGEAQPQHF. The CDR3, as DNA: TGTGCTAGTGGACGACAGGGCGAGGCTCAGCCCCAGCATTTT.

The CDR3 reads CASSRMGGNSPLHF. The DNA of the CDR3 is TGCGCCAGCAGCAGGATGGGGGGAAATTCACCCCTCCACTTT. This rearrangement joins TRBV5-1 to TRBJ1-6; a possible D gene is TRBD1 (5 bases). The CDR3 spans 14 residues. V was pared by 4 bases and J by 7 bases, with 12 bases between. Germline assignment: CDR1 SGHRS and CDR2 YFSETQ.

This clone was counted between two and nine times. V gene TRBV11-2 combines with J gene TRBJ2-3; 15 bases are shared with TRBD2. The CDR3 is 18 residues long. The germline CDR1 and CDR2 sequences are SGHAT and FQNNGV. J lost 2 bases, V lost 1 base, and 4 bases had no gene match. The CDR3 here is CASSLVGLAGGNTDTQYF. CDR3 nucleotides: TGTGCCAGCAGCTTAGTCGGACTAGCGGGGGGGAACACAGATACGCAGTATTTT.

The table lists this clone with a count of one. For the CDR3, the DNA is TGTGCCAGCAGTGACGGTCCAGGGGATGAACTACGCACAGATACGCAGTATTTT. It encodes CASSDGPGDELRTDTQYF. The chain couples TRBV2 to TRBJ2-3; D might be TRBD1 (6 bases). This CDR3 has 18 amino acids. The V end lost 3 bases, the J end lost 1 base, and 20 bases lay between the germline ends. In germline, CDR1 is SNHLY, CDR2 FYNNEI.

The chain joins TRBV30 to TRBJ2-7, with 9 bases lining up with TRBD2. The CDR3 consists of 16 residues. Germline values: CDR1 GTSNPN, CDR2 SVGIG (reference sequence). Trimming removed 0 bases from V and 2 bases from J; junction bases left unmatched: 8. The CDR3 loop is CAWSVNQRGVAYEQYF. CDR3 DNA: TGTGCCTGGAGTGTAAATCAGCGGGGGGTAGCCTACGAGCAGTACTTC.

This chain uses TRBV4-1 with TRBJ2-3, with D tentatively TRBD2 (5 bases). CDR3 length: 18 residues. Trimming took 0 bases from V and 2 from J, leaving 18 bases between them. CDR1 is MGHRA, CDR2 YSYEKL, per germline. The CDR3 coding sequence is TGCGCCAGCAGCCAAGATCGGGCCACGCCGGGGTACACAGATACGCAGTATTTT. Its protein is CASSQDRATPGYTDTQYF.

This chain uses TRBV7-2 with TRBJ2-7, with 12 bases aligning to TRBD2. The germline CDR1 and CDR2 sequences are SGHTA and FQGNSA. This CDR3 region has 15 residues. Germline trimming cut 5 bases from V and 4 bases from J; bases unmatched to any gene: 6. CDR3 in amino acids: CASSVSSGGGYEQYF. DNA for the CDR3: TGTGCCAGCAGCGTCTCTAGCGGGGGGGGATACGAGCAGTACTTC. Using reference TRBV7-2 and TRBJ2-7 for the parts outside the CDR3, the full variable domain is GAGVSQSPSNKVTEKGKDVELRCDPISGHTALYWYRQSLGQGLEFLIYFQGNSAPDKSGLPSDRFSAERTGGSVSTLTIQRTQQEDSAVYLCASSVSSGGGYEQYFGPGTRLTVT.

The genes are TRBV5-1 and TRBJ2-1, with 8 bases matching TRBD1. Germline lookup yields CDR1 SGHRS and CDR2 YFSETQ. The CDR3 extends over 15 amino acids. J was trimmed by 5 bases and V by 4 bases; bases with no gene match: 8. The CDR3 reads CASSPRDRSNNEQFF. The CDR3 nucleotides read TGCGCCAGCAGCCCCCGGGACAGGTCGAACAATGAGCAGTTCTTC. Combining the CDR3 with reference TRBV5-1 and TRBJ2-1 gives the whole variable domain KAGVTQTPRYLIKTRGQQVTLSCSPISGHRSVSWYQQTPGQGLQFLFEYFSETQRNKGNFPGRFSGRQFSNSRSEMNVSTLELGDSALYLCASSPRDRSNNEQFFGPGTRLTVL.

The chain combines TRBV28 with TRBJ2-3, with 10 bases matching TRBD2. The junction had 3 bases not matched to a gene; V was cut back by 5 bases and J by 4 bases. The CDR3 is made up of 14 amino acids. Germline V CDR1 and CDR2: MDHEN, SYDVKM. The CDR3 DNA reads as TGTGCCAGCAGTCTAGGACTAGCGGCAGATACGCAGTATTTT. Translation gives CASSLGLAADTQYF. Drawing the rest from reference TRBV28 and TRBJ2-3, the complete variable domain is DVKVTQSSRYLVKRTGEKVFLECVQDMDHENMFWYRQDPGLGLRLIYFSYDVKMKEKGDIPEGYSVSREKKERFSLILESASTNQTSMYLCASSLGLAADTQYFGPGTRLTVL.